These 5 T cell receptor beta chains originate from one sample sequenced in a study of shared clonotypes between healthy human individuals. TCRdb keeps only in-frame clones here, not all; method: immunoSEQ multiplex PCR. The sample has 100,000 or so clones, 68% seen once. Sequences were obtained from memory CD8+ T cells sorted from blood. Subset indicated: CD45RO+ cells pooled with CCR7-negative TemRA cells. These receptors were collected from a woman aged 25 to 39 in good health.

This chain links TRBV28 with TRBJ2-1, with 7 bases that match TRBD2. The CDR3 has 16 residues. The germline CDR1 and CDR2 sequences are MDHEN and SYDVKM. V shed 3 bases, J shed 7 bases, and the junction held 12 bases outside the gene matches. The CDR3 spells CASSFAGWEGSNEQFF. Written as DNA, the CDR3 is TGTGCCAGCAGTTTTGCAGGGTGGGAGGGCAGTAATGAGCAGTTCTTC.

The chain recombines TRBV9 with TRBJ2-7; D remains unclear. Germline CDR1 reads SGDLS; CDR2 reads YYNGEE. The CDR3 sequence is 14 residues long. V was clipped by 3 bases and J by 0 bases, with 10 bases between them. The DNA for the CDR3 is TGTGCCAGCAGCGCAAGACACGGCTCCTACGAGCAGTACTTC. Amino acids: CASSARHGSYEQYF. The variable domain in full, with the rest retrieved from reference TRBV9 and TRBJ2-7, is DSGVTQTPKHLITATGQRVTLRCSPRSGDLSVYWYQQSLDQGLQFLIQYYNGEERAKGNILERFSAQQFPDLHSELNLSSLELGDSALYFCASSARHGSYEQYFGPGTRLTVT.

The rearrangement links TRBV27 to TRBJ1-1; TRBD1 agrees at 7 bases. The germline V gene has CDR1 MNHEY and CDR2 SMNVEV (reference sequence). The CDR3 has 14 amino acids. With V trimmed by 5 bases and J by 4 bases, 7 bases remained unmatched. The CDR3: CASSLYRGGTEAFF. DNA for the CDR3: TGTGCCAGCAGTCTATACAGGGGAGGCACTGAAGCTTTCTTT.

The V and J genes are TRBV27 and TRBJ2-1; TRBD2 is a possible D gene (5 bases). Trimming took 6 bases from V and 8 from J, leaving 20 bases between them. Germline V gene sequence: CDR1 MNHEY, CDR2 SMNVEV (reference sequence). The CDR3 runs 15 residues. CDR3 amino acids: CASSRSDPAVHEQFF. CDR3 coding DNA: TGTGCCAGCAGCCGAAGCGACCCAGCGGTACATGAGCAGTTCTTC.

This chain connects TRBV29-1 to TRBJ2-2, with TRBD2 matching 7 bases. This CDR3 comprises 12 residues. After removal of 7 bases from V and 4 bases from J, the junction contained 3 bases not matched to a gene. In germline, CDR1 is SQVTM, CDR2 ANQGSEA. The CDR3 DNA follows: TGCAGCGGCGGGGGTTCCACCGGGGAGCTGTTTTTT. Protein product: CSGGGSTGELFF.